This T cell receptor (beta chain) was observed in a study of T cells after somatic rescue of genetic block. Sequencing was performed with immunoSEQ multiplex PCR; in TCRdb, only in-frame clones are kept and a portion is missing. The sample records about 120,000 clones, around nine tenths being singletons. Germline V gives CDR1 SGHRS, CDR2 YFSETQ. The CDR3 is made up of 14 amino acids. Trimming cost V 4 bases and J 5 bases, with 15 bases left between them. This clonotype originated in a woman aged 18-35 years. The chain combines TRBV5-1 with TRBJ1-1, with unresolved D. Sequenced sample: peripheral blood mononuclear cells (PBMCs). CDR3 region: CASSPTRSRTEAFF. The DNA for the CDR3 is TGCGCCAGCAGCCCAACCCGATCGAGGACTGAAGCTTTCTTT.